This T cell receptor beta chain was found in a study of glioma-infiltrating T cells. Per the germline V gene, CDR1 is DFQATT and CDR2 is SNEGSKA (reference sequence). The CDR3 is 13 residues long. The iRepertoire nested amplicon-rescue multiplex PCR amplified TCR alpha and beta CDR3s from RNA. Tissue mRNA or PBMC total RNA, roughly 100-400 ng, went into one-step reverse transcription and amplification. TCRdb called the multiplex PCR reads again in MiXCR, with one record for every CDR3 protein. The table shows 170,000 or so distinct CDR3 sequences, with more than 35% occurring only once. For this clonotype: A read error is possible here, since a much larger clone lies one base away.

Material: glioma tissue, nonneoplastic brain tissue, or PBMCs (not recorded which). The chain has TRBV20-1 and TRBJ1-2, with TRBD1 as a possible D gene (5 bases). The source of this sequence is a human donor with low-grade glioma or glioblastoma, undergoing nonglioma brain surgery, or in good health (not recorded which). CDR3 DNA sequence: TGCAGTGCTGTCCGAGGGGTATCTAATGGCTGCACCTTC. Protein: CSAVRGVSNGCTF.